The 15 T cell receptor beta chains listed next were all sequenced from one sample in a study of cytomegalovirus exposure and HLA in healthy donors. Researchers ran the PCR with 60 Vbeta and 13 Jbeta primers. This table comes from immunoSEQ multiplex PCR, and its TCRdb copy is limited to in-frame clones, with some not included. The sample records some 250,000 clones, 82% being singletons. Sequenced material: PBMCs. These receptors were taken from a woman in her thirties or forties in good health and CMV-seropositive.

The sample holds one count of this clone. V gene TRBV5-6 combines with J gene TRBJ1-4; no firm D call. Looked up from germline, CDR1 is SGHDT and CDR2 is YYEEEE. The CDR3 length is 17 residues. Deletions cut 0 bases from V and 0 bases from J, with 12 bases between. This CDR3 is CASSLVGGIATNEKLFF. In nucleotides, the CDR3 is TGTGCCAGCAGCTTGGTGGGAGGGATTGCAACTAATGAAAAACTGTTTTTT.

The rearrangement joins TRBV5-1 to TRBJ2-7; TRBD2 might be the D (5 bases). Trimming left V 0 bases short and J 4 bases short, with 5 bases between. The CDR3 has 12 amino acids. The germline gives CDR1 SGHRS, CDR2 YFSETQ. The CDR3 nucleotides are TGCGCCAGCAGCTTGGGCGGGTACGAGCAGTACTTC. Translation gives CASSLGGYEQYF.

The sample holds one count of this clone. This chain connects TRBV7-2 to TRBJ1-6, with 7 bases that match TRBD1. V lost 3 bases, J lost 7 bases, and 6 bases stayed unmatched. The CDR3 sequence is 15 residues long. From germline, CDR1 is SGHTA and CDR2 FQGNSA. In DNA, the CDR3 is TGTGCCAGCAGCTTTCCCGGGACAGCGAATTCACCCCTCCACTTT. It is translated as CASSFPGTANSPLHF.

The chain combines TRBV11-2 with TRBJ2-5, with TRBD2 identical over 7 bases. With 6 bases clipped from V and 2 bases from J, the junction kept 9 bases outside the gene matches. This CDR3 is 15 amino acids long. Per the germline V gene, CDR1 is SGHAT and CDR2 is FQNNGV. In DNA form, the CDR3 reads TGTGCCAGCAGGGAATGGGGGGGGAGTCAAGAGACCCAGTACTTC. Translation: CASREWGGSQETQYF.

The chain has TRBV9 and TRBJ2-3; 9 bases line up with TRBD2. Germline-derived CDR1 and CDR2 are SGDLS and YYNGEE. The CDR3 spans 16 residues. Losses at the gene ends were 6 bases for V and 2 bases for J; bases not matched to a gene: 10. The CDR3 region has the DNA TGTGCCAGCAACCTGGGGGCGGGGGGGCCCACAGATACGCAGTATTTT. It codes for CASNLGAGGPTDTQYF.

This chain connects TRBV2 to TRBJ1-4; D not certain. This CDR3 is 15 amino acids long. V dropped 2 bases and J dropped 7 bases, with 14 bases sitting between them. Germline V gene data show CDR1 as SNHLY and CDR2 as FYNNEI. CDR3 nucleotide sequence: TGTGCCAGCAGTGAAACGCGGGGTAGAGGTGAAAAACTGTTTTTT. This sequence encodes CASSETRGRGEKLFF.

V usage is TRBV18 and J usage is TRBJ1-1; D is perhaps TRBD1 (6 bases). The CDR3 spans 14 residues. Germline V gives CDR1 KGHSH, CDR2 LQKENI. The V gene lost 6 bases and the J gene lost 5 bases, with 16 bases spanning the gap. The CDR3 coding sequence is TGTGCCAGCTCGCAGCAGGGGTCGTGGACTGAAGCTTTCTTT. Its protein product is CASSQQGSWTEAFF.

This clone was picked up one time. The chain uses TRBV5-4 and TRBJ2-7, with D uncertain. The length of the CDR3 is 16 residues. V lost 0 bases to trimming and J lost 1 base, with 14 bases between them. From germline, CDR1 is SGHNT and CDR2 YYREEE (reference sequence). The CDR3 sequence: CASSLAGLERSYEQYF. CDR3 coding DNA: TGTGCCAGCAGCTTGGCCGGCCTAGAACGTTCCTACGAGCAGTACTTC. Together with reference TRBV5-4 and TRBJ2-7, the CDR3 gives the full variable domain: ETGVTQSPTHLIKTRGQQVTLRCSSQSGHNTVSWYQQALGQGPQFIFQYYREEENGRGNFPPRFSGLQFPNYSSELNVNALELDDSALYLCASSLAGLERSYEQYFGPGTRLTVT.

Of note for this clone: Germline and junction disagree at one end, which may indicate a read error. The gene calls are TRBV2 and TRBJ2-3; 10 positions agree with TRBD2. From germline, CDR1 is SNHLY and CDR2 FYNNEI. The CDR3 totals 17 residues. Here the CDR3 reads CACSRRLAGQSTDTQYF. The CDR3 nucleotides are TGTGCCTGCAGCAGGAGACTAGCGGGCCAAAGCACAGATACGCAGTATTTT. The entire variable domain, with the rest obtained from reference TRBV2 and TRBJ2-3, is as follows: EPEVTQTPSHQVTQMGQEVILRCVPISNHLYFYWYRQILGQKVEFLVSFYNNEISEKSEIFDDQFSVERPDGSNFTLKIRSTKLEDSAMYFCACSRRLAGQSTDTQYFGPGTRLTVL.

The rearrangement joins TRBV4-3 to TRBJ2-1; tentatively, D is TRBD1 (6 bases). This CDR3 contains 14 residues. V was clipped by 6 bases and J by 4 bases, with 13 bases between them. The germline V gene has CDR1 LGHNA and CDR2 YSLEER. The CDR3, as DNA: TGCGCCAGCAGTACTTCAGGGGCTTACAATGAGCAGTTCTTC. Protein product: CASSTSGAYNEQFF.

The chain links TRBV7-2 to TRBJ1-6; 10 bases are shared with TRBD1. This CDR3 is built from 15 residues. Germline CDR1 reads SGHTA; CDR2 reads FQGNSA. V dropped 4 bases and J dropped 10; count of bases not matched to a gene: 7. In DNA, the CDR3 is TGTGCCAGCAGCTCCCTGGGGACAGGGGCATCACCCCTCCACTTT. Its translation: CASSSLGTGASPLHF.

This clone was seen only a few times. The J gene is TRBJ1-2, the V gene TRBV7-2, with D unclear. The V end was cut by 1 base, the J end by 0 bases, with 6 bases between. CDR1 and CDR2 (germline): SGHTA, FQGNSA. The CDR3 loop spans 14 amino acids. CDR3 in DNA: TGTGCCAGCAGCTTAGTGGGAGCTAACTATGGCTACACCTTC. Its protein is CASSLVGANYGYTF.

The chain carries TRBV30 and TRBJ1-1, with D perhaps matching TRBD1 (5 bases). Germline CDR1 is GTSNPN and CDR2 is SVGIG (reference sequence). The CDR3 has 15 amino acids. Trimming shortened V by 0 bases and J by 2 bases, and 13 bases separated the two germline ends. Here the CDR3 DNA reads TGTGCCTGGAGTGTATGGTCAGGGACTAACACTGAAGCTTTCTTT. Amino acids: CAWSVWSGTNTEAFF. The full variable domain, with the rest looked up from reference TRBV30 and TRBJ1-1, is SQTIHQWPATLVQPVGSPLSLECTVEGTSNPNLYWYRQAAGRGLQLLFYSVGIGQISSEVPQNLSASRPQDRQFILSSKKLLLSDSGFYLCAWSVWSGTNTEAFFGQGTRLTVV.

This sequence joins TRBV18 and TRBJ2-5, with TRBD1 matching over 9 bases. V was clipped by 1 base and J by 5 bases; unmatched bases: 8. Looked up from germline, CDR1 is KGHSH and CDR2 is LQKENI. The CDR3 sequence is 16 residues long. Here the CDR3 DNA reads TGTGCCAGCTCACCACGGACAGGGGAATTTTGGGAGACCCAGTACTTC. It codes for CASSPRTGEFWETQYF.

This chain links TRBV10-3 with TRBJ2-7, with 11 bases that match TRBD2. The germline gives CDR1 ENHRY, CDR2 SYGVKD. The V segment lost 10 bases and the J segment 4 bases; nucleotides outside the gene matches: 6. The CDR3 spans 13 residues. The CDR3 region is CATETSGEYEQYF. CDR3 sequence (DNA): TGTGCCACAGAGACTAGCGGGGAATACGAGCAGTACTTC.